Listed below are T cell receptor beta chains from one sample, sequenced in a study of shared clonotypes between healthy human individuals. Assay: immunoSEQ multiplex PCR; the TCRdb copy retains only in-frame clones and omits some. The table records some 2,000,000 clones, around 95% of them present only once. The sequenced sample consisted of naive CD4+ T cells sorted from blood. The receptors shown here come from a man between 18 and 29 years old in good health. Both conserved end residues are part of each CDR3. Fields, in order: clone size, V gene, D gene, J gene, CDR3 DNA, CDR3 protein. D genes are given only for firm matches. Part of the rows lack a size; the others show once, few, many or a class for expanded clones.

-	TRBV6-1	-	TRBJ1-4	TGTGCCAGCAGTGAAGCGGTCGGTACGCGTTTTTTT	CASSEAVGTRFF
-	TRBV6-1	TRBD1	TRBJ2-7	TGTGCCAGCACGGGACAGGGTGGTAGCTACGAGCAGTACTTC	CASTGQGGSYEQYF
-	TRBV5-1	-	TRBJ2-2	TGCGCCAGCAGCTTGGTAGTGGGGGATACCGGGGAGCTGTTTTTT	CASSLVVGDTGELFF
-	TRBV6-5	TRBD2	TRBJ2-1	TGTGCCAGCAGTCGCGGGACTAGCGGACACAATGAGCAGTTCTTC	CASSRGTSGHNEQFF
once	TRBV18	TRBD2	TRBJ2-2	TGTGCCAGCTCACCAGGCCTAGCGGGAGTATCCGGGGAGCTGTTTTTT	CASSPGLAGVSGELFF
-	TRBV30	TRBD1	TRBJ1-1	TGTGCCTGGAGCCTACAGGGGGTCCCCAGAGCTTTCTTT	CAWSLQGVPRAFF
-	TRBV2	TRBD1	TRBJ1-6	TGTGCCAGCTCAGGGGAGGGGGCGAGCTATAATTCACCCCTCCACTTT	CASSGEGASYNSPLHF
-	TRBV11-2	TRBD2	TRBJ2-3	TGTGCCAGCAGCTTAGTAGCGGGGGGTAGCACAGATACGCAGTATTTT	CASSLVAGGSTDTQYF
-	TRBV5-8	TRBD1	TRBJ2-1	TGTGCCAGCAGCTTCTACAGGGGAGTGTCCAATGAGCAGTTCTTC	CASSFYRGVSNEQFF
-	TRBV5-8	TRBD2	TRBJ2-1	TGTGCCAGCAGCCAACTAGCGGGAAATGTTTATGAGCAGTTCTTC	CASSQLAGNVYEQFF
-	TRBV4-3	TRBD2	TRBJ2-1	TGCGCCAGCAGCCAAGGGGCCAGCGGGAGTCCCGCATGGCTAAATGAGCAGTTCTTC	CASSQGASGSPAWLNEQFF
-	TRBV6-5	-	TRBJ1-1	TGTGCCAGCAGTTACCCACCATCAGGACCAGCCTCTGAAGCTTTCTTT	CASSYPPSGPASEAFF
-	TRBV14	-	TRBJ2-6	TGTGCCACCAAAAACTCTGGGGCCAACGTCCTGACTTTC	CATKNSGANVLTF
-	TRBV18	-	TRBJ2-4	TGTGCCAGCTCACCACTAGTGCAGGTGGGCCCCAAAAACATTCAGTACTTC	CASSPLVQVGPKNIQYF
-	TRBV9	-	TRBJ1-1	TGTGCCAGCAGCGCGGGGCAGGGCCCATACTACACTGAAGCTTTCTTT	CASSAGQGPYYTEAFF
-	TRBV5-1	TRBD2	TRBJ2-5	TGCGCCAGCAGCCGCCTAGCGGGGGAAGGCCAAGAGACCCAGTACTTC	CASSRLAGEGQETQYF
-	TRBV21-1	-	TRBJ2-2	TGTGCCAGCAGCGACCCTAGCGGGTCAGACACCGGGGAGCTGTTTTTT	CASSDPSGSDTGELFF
-	TRBV5-1	-	TRBJ2-2	TGCGCCAGCAGCTTGGGTCAGTCGTACACCGGGGAGCTGTTTTTT	CASSLGQSYTGELFF
-	TRBV7-2	-	TRBJ2-5	TGTGCCAGCAGCTTAGGCAGGGCTTCAGAGACCCAGTACTTC	CASSLGRASETQYF
-	TRBV21-1	-	TRBJ1-1	TGTGCCAGCAGCGCCGGACAGGTAGAGGACACTGAAGCTTTCTTT	CASSAGQVEDTEAFF